This is a list of T cell receptor beta chains from one sample in a study of CD8+CD57+ T cells in acquired aplastic anemia. TCRdb ran MiXCR on the reads and lists one entry per CDR3 protein. The sample yields about 270,000 distinct CDR3 sequences, 55% to 60% seen once. Input material: sorted CD4+, CD8+, or CD8+CD57+ T cells (not recorded which) from PBMCs. Every receptor here comes from a human donor with severe aplastic anemia or a healthy control (not recorded which). The CDR3 runs from the conserved cysteine through the conserved F or W. D genes are given only for firm matches. Size is stated for part of the rows, as once, few or many counts, or as a class when the clone is expanded.

v_gene	abundance	j_gene	d_gene	CDR3aa	CDR3nt
TRBV5-6	many	TRBJ2-7	.	CASSLVVSGPGEQYF	TGTGCCAGCAGCTTGGTGGTCAGTGGGCCCGGCGAGCAGTACTTC
TRBV9	.	TRBJ2-7	.	CASSVGSGGPRSEEQYF	TGTGCCAGCAGCGTAGGCTCGGGCGGGCCCCGTTCGGAGGAGCAGTACTTC
TRBV12-3/TRBV12-4	.	TRBJ2-1	.	CASSPRVGEQFF	TGTGCCAGCAGTCCCAGAGTAGGTGAGCAGTTCTTC
TRBV5-1	.	TRBJ2-7	TRBD2	CASSWTSGSYEQYF	TGCGCCAGCAGCTGGACTAGCGGGAGCTACGAGCAGTACTTC
TRBV12-3/TRBV12-4	.	TRBJ1-2	.	CASSFSRVENGYTF	TGTGCCAGCAGTTTCTCTCGGGTCGAGAATGGCTACACCTTC
TRBV20-1	few	TRBJ2-3	.	CSASEAGSTDTQYF	TGCAGTGCTAGTGAGGCGGGTAGCACAGATACGCAGTATTTT
TRBV7-8	.	TRBJ2-3	.	CASSQIRAADTQYF	TGTGCCAGCAGCCAAATAAGGGCGGCAGATACGCAGTATTTT
TRBV2	few	TRBJ1-6	TRBD1	CASPGQPNSPLHF	TGTGCCAGTCCGGGACAGCCTAATTCACCCCTCCACTTT
TRBV20-1	.	TRBJ2-6	TRBD1	CSATPKDRGNNGANVLTF	TGCAGTGCTACCCCCAAGGACAGGGGGAATAATGGGGCCAACGTCCTGACTTTC
TRBV7-9	.	TRBJ1-2	.	CASSAGTAWAHTF	TGTGCCAGCAGCGCCGGGACGGCCTGGGCCCACACCTTC
TRBV5-1	.	TRBJ2-7	.	CASSTGMPEQYF	TGCGCCAGCAGCACCGGTATGCCCGAGCAGTACTTC
TRBV20-1	.	TRBJ2-3	.	CSAPRSAVGTDTQYF	TGCAGTGCTCCTCGAAGCGCGGTGGGAACAGATACGCAGTATTTT
TRBV5-1	.	TRBJ1-1	.	CASSLETANTEAFF	TGCGCCAGCAGCTTGGAGACAGCGAACACTGAAGCTTTCTTT
TRBV7-2	few	TRBJ1-5	.	CASSLARPENQPQHF	TGTGCCAGCAGCTTAGCGAGGCCAGAGAATCAGCCCCAGCATTTT
TRBV3-1	many	TRBJ1-3	.	CASSQAGYHIYF	TGTGCCAGCAGCCAAGCTGGGTATCACATATATTTT
TRBV9	.	TRBJ2-5	TRBD1	CASSPGQPQETQYF	TGTGCCAGCAGCCCGGGACAGCCTCAAGAGACCCAGTACTTC
TRBV5-6	few	TRBJ1-6	TRBD1	CASSLRQGRNSPLHF	TGTGCCAGCAGCCTCCGACAGGGAAGAAATTCACCTCTCCACTTT
TRBV7-3	.	TRBJ1-6	TRBD1	CASSPRTGRSPLHF	TGTGCCAGCAGCCCACGGACAGGAAGGTCACCCCTCCACTTT
TRBV20-1	.	TRBJ1-5	.	CSASFGQANQPQHF	TGCAGTGCTAGCTTTGGTCAGGCCAATCAGCCCCAGCATTTT
TRBV5-1	many	TRBJ2-5	.	CASSLSDGVSQYF	TGCGCCAGCAGCTTGTCGGACGGAGTGTCCCAGTACTTC
TRBV29-1	.	TRBJ2-7	TRBD1	CSVAPGQGRPEQYF	TGCAGCGTCGCTCCGGGACAGGGGCGTCCCGAGCAGTACTTC
TRBV20-1	many	TRBJ2-1	TRBD2	CSAERSSGGVNRVGNEQFF	TGCAGTGCGGAACGATCTAGCGGGGGGGTTAATCGTGTAGGCAATGAGCAGTTCTTC
TRBV5-4	once	TRBJ1-3	.	CASSLVSGFANTIYF	TGTGCCAGCAGCTTGGTTTCAGGGTTTGCAAACACCATATATTTT